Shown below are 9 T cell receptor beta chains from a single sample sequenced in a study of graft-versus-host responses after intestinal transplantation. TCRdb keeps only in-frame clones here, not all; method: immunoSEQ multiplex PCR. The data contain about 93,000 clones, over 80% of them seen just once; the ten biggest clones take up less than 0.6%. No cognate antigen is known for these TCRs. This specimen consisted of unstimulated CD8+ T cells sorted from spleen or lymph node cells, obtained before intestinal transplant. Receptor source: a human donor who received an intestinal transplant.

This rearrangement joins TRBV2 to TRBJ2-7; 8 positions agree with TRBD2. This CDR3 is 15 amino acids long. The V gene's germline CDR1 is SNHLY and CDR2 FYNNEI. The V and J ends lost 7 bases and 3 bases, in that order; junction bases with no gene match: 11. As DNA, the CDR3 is TGTGCCAGCAATTGTGGGACTAGGCACCGCTACGAGCAGTACTTC. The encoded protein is CASNCGTRHRYEQYF.

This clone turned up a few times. CDR3 bases: TGCAGTGCTATCCTCCCCACTGAAGCTTTCTTT. Encoded protein: CSAILPTEAFF. V is TRBV20-1 and J is TRBJ1-1; D is uncertain. This CDR3 is built from 11 residues. Trimming stripped 4 bases from V and 4 bases from J, with 7 bases between. Germline CDR1 DFQATT, CDR2 SNEGSKA (reference sequence).

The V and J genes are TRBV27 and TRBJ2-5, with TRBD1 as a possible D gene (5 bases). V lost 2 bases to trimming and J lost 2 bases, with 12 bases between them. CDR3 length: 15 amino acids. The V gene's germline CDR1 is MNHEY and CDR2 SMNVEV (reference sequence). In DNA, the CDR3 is TGTGCCAGCAGTTTAGTTGGGGCGGAGCAAGAGACCCAGTACTTC. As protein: CASSLVGAEQETQYF.

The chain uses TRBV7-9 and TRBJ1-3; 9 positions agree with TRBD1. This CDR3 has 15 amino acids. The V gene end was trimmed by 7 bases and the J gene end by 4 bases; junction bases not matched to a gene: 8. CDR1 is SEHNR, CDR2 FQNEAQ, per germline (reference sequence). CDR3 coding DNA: TGTGCCAGCACCCCACGGACAGGGGCCGGAAACACCATATATTTT. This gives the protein CASTPRTGAGNTIYF.

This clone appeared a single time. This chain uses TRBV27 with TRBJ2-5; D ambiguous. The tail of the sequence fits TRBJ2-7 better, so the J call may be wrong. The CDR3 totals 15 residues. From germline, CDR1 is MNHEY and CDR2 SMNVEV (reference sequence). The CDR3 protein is CASSLGPSPTYEQYF. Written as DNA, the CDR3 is TGTGCCAGCAGTTTAGGTCCATCCCCTACCTACGAGCAGTACTTC.

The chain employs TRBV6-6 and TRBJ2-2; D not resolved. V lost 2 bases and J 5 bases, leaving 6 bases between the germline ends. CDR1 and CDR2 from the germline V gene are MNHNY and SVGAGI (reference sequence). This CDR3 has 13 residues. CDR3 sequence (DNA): TGTGCCAGCAGTTACGCCGGGACCGGGGAGCTGTTTTTT. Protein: CASSYAGTGELFF.

CDR3 amino acids: CSALLADEQFF. DNA of the CDR3: TGCAGTGCATTACTAGCGGATGAGCAGTTCTTC. The rearrangement links TRBV20-1 to TRBJ2-1, with 8 bases identical to TRBD2. Germline V gives CDR1 DFQATT, CDR2 SNEGSKA (reference sequence). The CDR3 is made up of 11 amino acids. After removal of 6 bases from V and 8 bases from J, the junction contained 3 bases not matched to a gene.

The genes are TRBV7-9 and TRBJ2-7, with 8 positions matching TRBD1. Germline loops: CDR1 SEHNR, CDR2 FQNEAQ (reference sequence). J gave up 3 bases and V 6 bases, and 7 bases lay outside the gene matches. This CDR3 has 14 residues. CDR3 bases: TGTGCCAGCAGTTCGGGACAGGAGCTCTACGAGCAGTACTTC. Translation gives CASSSGQELYEQYF.

The CDR3 loop reads CASSQGQGASTGELFF. The CDR3 DNA is TGCGCCAGCAGCCAGGGACAGGGGGCGAGCACCGGGGAGCTGTTTTTT. This chain links TRBV4-1 with TRBJ2-2, with TRBD1 matching 12 bases. The CDR3 loop spans 16 amino acids. The V segment lost 3 bases and the J segment 4 bases; nucleotides outside the gene matches: 3. Germline V gene lookup returns CDR1 MGHRA and CDR2 YSYEKL.